This T cell receptor beta chain was sequenced for a study of identifying expanded T cells in peripheral blood. Healthy donors had no documented immune events, such as infections, while sampled. From germline, CDR1 is KGHSH and CDR2 LQKENI. Trimming took 3 bases from V and 3 from J; bases not matched to a gene: 6. The CDR3 contains 15 residues. The protocol was immunoSEQ multiplex PCR, while the TCRdb copy is restricted to in-frame clones and leaves out a portion. The sample lists over 100,000 clones, approximately 88% seen once, with approximately 14% in the top ten. The TCR comes from a person aged 18-70 years in good health. The chain links TRBV18 to TRBJ2-5; TRBD1 matches 8 bases. The sample was blood. CDR3 region: CASSPVLQGEETQYF. In DNA form, the CDR3 reads TGTGCCAGCTCACCGGTCTTACAGGGGGAAGAGACCCAGTACTTC.